This TCR beta chain was sequenced in a study of blood T cells in healthy people across ages. Through a sample-barcoded 5' primer and a J-beta primer mix, a second PCR was run for roughly 6 to 12 cycles. Each of the samples gave a minimum of 2.5 million paired-end reads that contained CDR3. TCRdb ran MiXCR on the 5' RACE reads and lists one entry per CDR3 protein. The sample yields around 1.1 million distinct CDR3 sequences, 35% to 40% seen once. Study-wide results and limits: Higher diversity, along with more naive CD4+ cells, distinguished long-lived donors from aged donors. Per million T cells, TCR beta diversity dropped roughly linearly as age increased.

This clonotype was detected a few times. Its cognate antigen is unknown. CDR1 and CDR2 from the germline V gene are DFQATT and SNEGSKA (reference sequence). Trimming removed 2 bases from V and 3 bases from J, with 6 bases in between. The CDR3 extends over 12 amino acids. This sequence originates from a man aged 18 to 29 in good health. Sequencing was performed on blood. The V and J genes are TRBV20-1 and TRBJ2-3; D is undetermined. DNA for the CDR3: TGCAGTGCTAGAAACCCGACAGATACGCAGTATTTT. Translated: CSARNPTDTQYF.